The source of this T cell receptor (beta chain) is a study of blood T cell repertoires in COVID-19. About the study: Sites in the United States, Italy and Spain provided acute and convalescent COVID-19 samples. PBMCs, B-cell-depleted T cells, or T cells were the source of the cDNA or gDNA that made up the material.

The CDR3 consists of 13 residues. Per germline, CDR1 ENHRY and CDR2 SYGVKD. V was clipped by 6 bases and J by 0 bases; unmatched bases: 1. During active infection, Seattle patients enrolled and were then monitored through disease. Assay used: immunoSEQ multiplex PCR; TCRdb lists only in-frame clones, some missing. Counted here are roughly 340,000 clones, over 70% occurring once; the ten biggest clones make up around 6%. Turning to this clone: Other DNA sequences in the sample encode the same CDR3.

This chain uses TRBV10-3 with TRBJ1-1; 7 nucleotides line up with TRBD1. The source material was peripheral blood. This TCR came from a woman between 45 and 65 years old with COVID-19, enrolled during active disease. This CDR3 reads CAISDRVNTEAFF. DNA of the CDR3: TGTGCCATCAGCGACAGGGTGAACACTGAAGCTTTCTTT.